The clone carrying this T cell receptor (beta chain) was recorded at least ten times. Its target is unknown. Trimming removed 2 bases at V and 4 bases at J, with 21 bases between. The CDR3 has 17 residues. CDR1 MDHEN and CDR2 SYDVKM come from the germline V gene. The study recruited healthy Caucasian donors from Russia who were aged about 6 to 90. This specimen belongs to a study of blood T cells in healthy people across ages. Points from the study as a whole: TCR beta diversity, measured per million T cells, fell in a roughly linear way with age.

Primers used in a second PCR of roughly 6 to 12 cycles were a sample-barcoded 5' primer and a J-beta primer mix. Carrying 12 random nucleotides, a template-switch adaptor labeled each individual cDNA molecule. TCRdb used MiXCR to reprocess the 5' RACE reads, holding one entry per CDR3 protein. The sample includes 1.5 million to 1.8 million distinct CDR3 sequences, 35% to 45% of them seen just once. V and J are TRBV28 and TRBJ2-7; possible D gene TRBD1, 6 bases. Sequencing used blood. The TCR sequence derives from a woman under 30 in good health. The CDR3, as DNA: TGTGCCAGCAGTTTACCGGACAGCGGTAGAGTCTCGTACGAGCAGTACTTC. It specifies CASSLPDSGRVSYEQYF.